Listed below are T cell receptor beta chains from one sample, sequenced in a study of blood T cells in healthy people across ages. MiXCR, applied by TCRdb to the 5' RACE reads, yields one record per CDR3 protein. The sample records around 800,000 distinct CDR3 sequences, more than 25% being singletons. These records were also assigned to another study, of T cells of mothers and their children.

What was sequenced was blood. Every receptor here comes from a boy between 10 and 17 years old in good health. The CDR3 runs from the conserved cysteine through the conserved F or W. A D gene is named only where the DNA matches it firmly. Size is stated for part of the rows, as once, few or many counts, or as a class when the clone is expanded.

D gene,V gene,clone size,J gene,CDR3 DNA,CDR3 protein
-,TRBV4-2,-,TRBJ2-2,TGTGCCAGCAGCCTCCTGGAGGGCGCCGGGGAGCTGTTTTTT,CASSLLEGAGELFF
TRBD1,TRBV29-1,few,TRBJ2-7,TGCAGCGCCACAGAGGGGGCTAGCTACGAGCAGTACTTC,CSATEGASYEQYF
TRBD1,TRBV28,-,TRBJ2-3,TGTGCCAGCAGTACAAACAGGGGGATAGTTAACACAGATACGCAGTATTTT,CASSTNRGIVNTDTQYF
TRBD2,TRBV28,many,TRBJ2-5,TGTGCCAGCAGTTCCGTAGCGGGACGGGAGACCCAGTACTTC,CASSSVAGRETQYF
TRBD2,TRBV20-1,few,TRBJ2-3,TGCAGTGCCCTAGATTCAGGTGATGTAGCGGGTACTTTGGATACGCAGTATTTT,CSALDSGDVAGTLDTQYF
-,TRBV15,few,TRBJ2-5,TGTGCCACCAGCAGAGATAATCGAGAGACCCAGTACTTC,CATSRDNRETQYF
-,TRBV18,-,TRBJ1-4,TGTGCCAGCTCACCACAAGTGCTAACTAATGAAAATCTGTTTTTT,CASSPQVLTNENLFF
-,TRBV7-9,-,TRBJ2-7,TGTGCCAGCAGCATCCGGGACGGAGAAACCTACGAGCAGTACTTC,CASSIRDGETYEQYF
-,TRBV20-1,-,TRBJ1-2,TGCAGTGCTAGAGATCTTGGGGGAAGTGGCTACACCTTC,CSARDLGGSGYTF
TRBD1,TRBV2,-,TRBJ2-2,TGTGCCATCTTGGACAGGGGGCTTACCGGGGAGCTGTTTTTT,CAILDRGLTGELFF
-,TRBV6-4,few,TRBJ1-5,TGTGCCAGCAGTGACATCAAAAAACTTAGCAATCAGCCCCAGCATTTT,CASSDIKKLSNQPQHF
-,TRBV27,-,TRBJ1-3,TGTGCCAGCAGTTTATCGTGGGGGCTCCTCTCTGGAAACACCATATATTTT,CASSLSWGLLSGNTIYF
-,TRBV7-9,-,TRBJ1-2,TGTGCCAGCAGCCAGAGCGGGGGTCGAGGTGGCTACACCTTC,CASSQSGGRGGYTF
-,TRBV24-1,-,TRBJ2-5,TGTGCCACAGGGTCCCAAGAGACCCAGTACTTC,CATGSQETQYF
TRBD1,TRBV12-3/TRBV12-4,once,TRBJ1-2,TGTGCCAGCAGTTTACCCCGGACAGGGCGTTTTGGCTACACCTTC,CASSLPRTGRFGYTF
TRBD2,TRBV12-3/TRBV12-4,-,TRBJ2-5,TGTGCCAGCAGTTTTAGGACTAGCGGGATAGAGACCCAGTACTTC,CASSFRTSGIETQYF
-,TRBV7-8,-,TRBJ2-2,TGTGCCAGCAACCTAATTACCGGGGAGCTGTTTTTT,CASNLITGELFF
TRBD1,TRBV10-3,-,TRBJ2-5,TGTGCCATCAGTGAGGACAGGGACCAAGAGACCCAGTACTTC,CAISEDRDQETQYF
-,TRBV9,-,TRBJ2-5,TGTGCCAGCAGCGTGCGAGGGACCCAGTACTTC,CASSVRGTQYF
-,TRBV28,few,TRBJ2-3,TGTGCCAGCGTCTACGAAAGCACAGATACGCAGTATTTT,CASVYESTDTQYF
-,TRBV5-1,few,TRBJ2-2,TGCGCCAGCAACCCGCAGGGCGGAGGGACCGGGGAGCTGTTTTTT,CASNPQGGGTGELFF
TRBD2,TRBV6-6,few,TRBJ2-1,TGTGCCAGCACGAGGAGGACTAGCGGGGGGGGAGAGCAGTTCTTC,CASTRRTSGGGEQFF
TRBD1,TRBV15,-,TRBJ1-5,TGTGCCACCAGCAGAGGGCCGACAGGGGGCTACCAGCCCCAGCATTTT,CATSRGPTGGYQPQHF
-,TRBV12-3/TRBV12-4,-,TRBJ1-4,TGTGCCAGCAGGGTAACAGGGTCGAATGAAAAACTGTTTTTT,CASRVTGSNEKLFF
-,TRBV6-5,-,TRBJ1-2,TGTGCCAGCAGTTACTCCTTGGCGACGTACTATGGCTACACCTTC,CASSYSLATYYGYTF
-,TRBV11-3,few,TRBJ2-1,TGTGCCAGCAGCTTAGTACCAGGGCATGAGCAGTTCTTC,CASSLVPGHEQFF
TRBD2,TRBV4-2,once,TRBJ2-3,TGTGCCAGCAGCCAAGATGTAGTAGCGGGGGGGCGGACAGATACGCAGTATTTT,CASSQDVVAGGRTDTQYF
TRBD1,TRBV5-6,-,TRBJ1-2,TGTGCCAGCAGCTTGGGGACAGGGCTGGATGGCTACACCTTC,CASSLGTGLDGYTF
-,TRBV6-5,-,TRBJ2-5,TGTGCCAGCAGTTACCAGGGCGGGGAAGAGACCCAGTACTTC,CASSYQGGEETQYF
TRBD1,TRBV6-5,few,TRBJ2-7,TGTGCCACCGGATCAGGGGGCTCAACCTACGAGCAGTACTTC,CATGSGGSTYEQYF
-,TRBV6-6,many,TRBJ1-2,TGTGCCAGCAGTTACATAGGGCCTAATGGCTACACCTTC,CASSYIGPNGYTF
-,TRBV12-3/TRBV12-4,few,TRBJ1-4,TGTGCCAGCACCTGGGACGGCGGAGAGGAAAAACTGTTTTTT,CASTWDGGEEKLFF
TRBD2,TRBV4-1,few,TRBJ2-2,TGCGCCAGCAGCCCGTTGGGACTAGCGGGGGGTACCACCGGGGAGCTGTTTTTT,CASSPLGLAGGTTGELFF
-,TRBV30,few,TRBJ1-2,TGTGCCTGGAGTCCGGGGCCCTCCAACTATGGCTACACCTTC,CAWSPGPSNYGYTF
TRBD1,TRBV20-1,-,TRBJ1-5,TGCAGTGCTAGGCAACAGGGGGCTGGGCAGCCCCAGCATTTT,CSARQQGAGQPQHF
TRBD1,TRBV2,few,TRBJ2-1,TGTGCCAGCAGTCGGACAGGGGCGTCTGATGAGCAGTTCTTC,CASSRTGASDEQFF
-,TRBV12-3/TRBV12-4,few,TRBJ1-5,TGTGCCGGCAGTTTAGCCACGACAAAGTATAGCAATCAGCCCCAGCATTTT,CAGSLATTKYSNQPQHF
-,TRBV12-3/TRBV12-4,-,TRBJ2-3,TGTGCCAGCAGTGCAGCCGGGACGGTCAACACAGATACGCAGTATTTT,CASSAAGTVNTDTQYF
-,TRBV20-1,-,TRBJ2-7,TGCAGTGCTAGGGACTCCAGGGCTGGCTACGAGCAGTACTTC,CSARDSRAGYEQYF
-,TRBV7-9,-,TRBJ2-5,TGTGCCAGCAGCTTAGAGGTCCTAGGGGAGACCCAGTACTTC,CASSLEVLGETQYF
-,TRBV5-1,few,TRBJ2-7,TGCGCCAGCAGCTTGAACCAGGGAAAAACCGAGCAGTACTTC,CASSLNQGKTEQYF
-,TRBV11-2,-,TRBJ1-2,TGTGCCAGCAGCCAAACAACAGGCGACTATGGCTACACCTTC,CASSQTTGDYGYTF
TRBD1,TRBV4-1,few,TRBJ1-6,TGCGCCAGCAGCCAAGAGACAGGGGGAGTTAATTCACCCCTCCACTTT,CASSQETGGVNSPLHF
TRBD1,TRBV7-3,-,TRBJ2-2,TGTGCCAGCAGGGAGCCGGGACAGGGGGAGGGCACCGGGGAGCTGTTTTTT,CASREPGQGEGTGELFF
TRBD2,TRBV28,few,TRBJ2-7,TGTGCCAGCAGCTCCCCGGGGAGGGAGAGCTCCTACGAGCAGTACTTC,CASSSPGRESSYEQYF
TRBD1,TRBV7-2,few,TRBJ1-1,TGTGCCAGCAGCTGGGGGGCAGGGGGCATGACTGAAGCTTTCTTT,CASSWGAGGMTEAFF
TRBD2,TRBV7-9,few,TRBJ2-7,TGTGCCAGCAGCCCAGTGCGGCTAGCGGCGGACGAGCAGTACTTC,CASSPVRLAADEQYF
TRBD1,TRBV20-1,few,TRBJ1-2,TGCAGTGCTAGAGGACAGGGTTATGAAGGCTACACCTTC,CSARGQGYEGYTF